Listed below are T cell receptor beta chains from one sample, sequenced in a study of radiotherapy plus CTLA-4 blockade in lung cancer. Repertoires were generated with immunoSEQ multiplex PCR, while TCRdb's copy carries only in-frame clones and drops some. The data show more than 95,000 clones, with about 77% seen just once and roughly 5.2% held by the top ten. The sequencing here drew on peripheral blood, taken from a patient treated with radiotherapy plus ipilimumab. The source of these receptors is a human donor with non-small cell lung cancer who had a partial response to radiotherapy plus ipilimumab. Each CDR3 is given with its conserved first and last residue. D genes are given only for firm matches.

TRBV2	-	TRBJ2-2	CASMGQTGIVGELFF
TRBV6-1	TRBD1	TRBJ1-5	CASSEGLGQKHF
TRBV5-1	-	TRBJ2-7	CASTDSASYEQYF
TRBV28	TRBD2	TRBJ2-7	CASSLAGGPLGEQYF
TRBV14	-	TRBJ1-3	CASSPGTSGNTIYF
TRBV2	TRBD1	TRBJ2-3	CASRGGQASTDTQYF
TRBV19	-	TRBJ1-1	CASRLGGGTEAFF
TRBV7-2	-	TRBJ2-1	CASSPWPSRSSYNEQFF
TRBV15	-	TRBJ2-1	CATSRDSSESSYNEQFF
TRBV4-1	TRBD1	TRBJ1-1	CASSQESRQEVDRATEAFF
TRBV30	TRBD1	TRBJ2-2	CACLPGQGAVGELFF
TRBV28	-	TRBJ2-2	CASLSPAARGFTGELFF
TRBV5-1	TRBD2	TRBJ2-1	CASSLRTSGSLYNEQFF
TRBV18	-	TRBJ2-7	CASSPPRGPGYEQYF
TRBV28	-	TRBJ2-7	CASSKDSRPLYEQYF
TRBV5-1	TRBD2	TRBJ2-1	CASSLAGTSGSYNEQFF
TRBV30	TRBD1	TRBJ2-5	CAWSVPLTGYGTQYF
TRBV19	TRBD2	TRBJ2-3	CASSSTSGRTDTQYF
TRBV29-1	TRBD2	TRBJ2-7	CSVQVAGIQQYF
TRBV5-1	TRBD2	TRBJ2-3	CASSSRLADTDTQYF
TRBV7-3	-	TRBJ1-3	CASSGASGNTIYF
TRBV29-1	-	TRBJ2-1	CSAQASSYNEQFF
TRBV28	TRBD1	TRBJ1-6	CASSPRTGRVYSPLHF
TRBV15	-	TRBJ1-5	CATSRQGSNQPQHF
TRBV7-2	-	TRBJ1-3	CASSLGTVSGNTIYF
TRBV19	-	TRBJ1-4	CASSNKDLPNEKLFF
TRBV5-6	-	TRBJ2-1	CASSLAAGRHEQFF
TRBV18	-	TRBJ1-3	CASSGAQGSSGNTIYF
TRBV7-2	-	TRBJ2-1	CASSLGSQFYNEQFF
TRBV7-6	-	TRBJ1-5	CASSLAPGREQPQHF
TRBV9	-	TRBJ2-5	CASSVAFSLQYF
TRBV6-5	TRBD1	TRBJ2-7	CASRKQGSSYEQYF
TRBV5-1	-	TRBJ2-3	CASSLGRQSSTDTQYF
TRBV4-3	TRBD2	TRBJ2-3	CASSSGLAGVADTQYF
TRBV15	-	TRBJ1-1	CATSRERSDQGQNTEAFF
TRBV19	TRBD1	TRBJ1-2	CASSSQGQGYYGYTF
TRBV19	-	TRBJ1-1	CASREARGRDTEAFF
TRBV28	TRBD2	TRBJ2-3	CASRFLAGGTDTQYF
TRBV5-1	-	-	CASSLGTGTGEQYF
TRBV2	-	TRBJ1-1	CASRGGAVLNTEAFF
TRBV9	TRBD1	TRBJ1-2	CASSVGGQGIIYGYTF
TRBV6-5	TRBD2	TRBJ2-2	CASRSRTSSGELFF
TRBV5-1	TRBD2	TRBJ2-7	CASSLASGFGGEQYF
TRBV28	-	TRBJ1-1	CASSLYGILTGTEAFF
TRBV4-2	-	TRBJ2-1	CASSQIAGNEQFF
TRBV5-1	TRBD1	TRBJ2-7	CASSLDQGQGSHEQYF
TRBV9	-	TRBJ1-5	CASSPGGRNQPQHF
TRBV19	-	TRBJ2-5	CASSWDTEETQYF
TRBV19	TRBD1	TRBJ2-7	CASTSGQGPYEQYF
TRBV28	-	TRBJ2-4	CASSFRFGGSRVQYF
TRBV2	-	TRBJ2-1	CASSRVNEQFF
TRBV28	-	TRBJ1-6	CASSPVGQAYNSPLHF
TRBV18	-	TRBJ2-1	CASSPLRGSYNEQFF
TRBV19	-	TRBJ2-1	CASSIGLGVWDEQFF
TRBV28	TRBD1	TRBJ2-1	CASRGQGFTYNEQFF
TRBV18	-	TRBJ2-1	CASSPRADEQFF
TRBV10-3	-	TRBJ2-1	CATSDSPSSYNEQFF